The 24 T cell receptor beta chains below come from one sample, sequenced in a study of shared clonotypes between healthy human individuals. Libraries were prepared by immunoSEQ multiplex PCR; TCRdb keeps only in-frame clonotypes and omits some of them. The sample has 300,000 to 400,000 clones, roughly 91% seen once; the top ten hold around 15%. The sequenced material came from memory CD8+ T cells sorted from blood. Documented subset: CD45RO+ cells pooled with CCR7-negative TemRA cells. These receptor sequences come from a man between 18 and 35 years old in good health.

A single count supports this clone. The chain couples TRBV13 to TRBJ2-7; TRBD2 is a possible D gene (5 bases). The germline CDR1 and CDR2 sequences are PRHDT and FYEKMQ (reference sequence). CDR3 length: 12 amino acids. Deletions cut 8 bases from V and 0 bases from J, with 8 bases between. In DNA form, the CDR3 reads TGTGCCAGCGCTCGGGGCTCCTACGAGCAGTACTTC. This translates into CASARGSYEQYF.

The CDR3, as DNA: TGTGCCAGCAGTGAATCGAAGTGGGGTCCGCTCTCCTACGAGCAGTACTTC. Residues: CASSESKWGPLSYEQYF. This sequence joins TRBV6-1 and TRBJ2-7; D not resolved. Trimming shortened V by 2 bases and J by 0 bases, and 17 bases separated the two germline ends. Per germline, CDR1 MNHNS and CDR2 SASEGT. The CDR3 is 17 residues long.

J is TRBJ2-1 and V is TRBV4-3; TRBD2 aligns across 8 bases. The germline V gene has CDR1 LGHNA and CDR2 YSLEER. Trimming took 3 bases from V and 9 from J; bases not matched to a gene: 13. The length of the CDR3 is 16 residues. The CDR3 region has the DNA TGCGCCAGCAGCCAGATGGCAGGCCGGGAGGGAGGTGAGCAGTTCTTC. This gives the protein CASSQMAGREGGEQFF.

This sequence joins TRBV18 and TRBJ2-3, with no clear D. Germline V gene data show CDR1 as KGHSH and CDR2 as LQKENI. The CDR3 is 12 amino acids. V shed 3 bases and J shed 0 bases, with 1 base lying between them. The CDR3 loop reads CASSPSTDTQYF. The DNA for the CDR3 is TGTGCCAGCTCACCGAGCACAGATACGCAGTATTTT.

This sequence joins TRBV11-2 and TRBJ2-7; the match to TRBD2 covers 11 bases. Losses at the gene ends were 5 bases for V and 4 bases for J; bases not matched to a gene: 10. The CDR3 covers 16 residues. Germline V CDR1 and CDR2: SGHAT, FQNNGV. In nucleotides, the CDR3 is TGTGCCAGCAGCACCCACCCCCTAGCGGGAGGTTACGAGCAGTACTTC. Protein: CASSTHPLAGGYEQYF.

The rearrangement links TRBV10-2 to TRBJ2-7; 9 bases agree with TRBD2. The CDR3 is made up of 16 amino acids. V lost 7 bases, J lost 3 bases, and 13 bases stayed unmatched. Germline V gene lookup returns CDR1 WSHSY and CDR2 SAAADI. CDR3 protein: CASTLVAGGLYYEQYF. The CDR3, as DNA: TGCGCCAGCACCCTTGTCGCGGGGGGGCTTTACTACGAGCAGTACTTC.

V usage is TRBV28 and J usage is TRBJ2-1; possibly TRBD1 or TRBD2 for D (5 bases each). Between the trimmed V and J ends, which lost 11 bases and 8 bases, there was a span of 25 bases. Per germline, CDR1 MDHEN and CDR2 SYDVKM. The CDR3 runs 15 residues. The CDR3 protein is CASVYRGTTYDEQFF. The CDR3 nucleotides read TGTGCCTCAGTGTACCGGGGCACCACTTACGATGAGCAGTTCTTC. The full variable domain, its missing parts supplied by reference TRBV28 and TRBJ2-1, is DVKVTQSSRYLVKRTGEKVFLECVQDMDHENMFWYRQDPGLGLRLIYFSYDVKMKEKGDIPEGYSVSREKKERFSLILESASTNQTSMYLCASVYRGTTYDEQFFGPGTRLTVL.

The table lists this clone with many counts. This rearrangement joins TRBV2 to TRBJ2-7; D unclear. With 4 bases removed from V and 2 bases from J, the gap between germline ends came to 9 bases. CDR1 SNHLY and CDR2 FYNNEI come from the germline V gene. The CDR3 is 13 amino acids. CDR3 loop: CASSAGSAYEQYF. The CDR3 DNA reads TGTGCCAGCAGTGCCGGCAGCGCCTACGAGCAGTACTTC.

The chain joins TRBV25-1 to TRBJ2-6, with a weak D call TRBD1 (5 bases). CDR1 is MGHDK and CDR2 is SYGVNS in the germline V gene. This CDR3 has 10 residues. The V and J ends lost 11 bases and 8 bases respectively, with 7 bases between them. The CDR3 spells CASGSNVLTF. The DNA for the CDR3 is TGTGCCTCAGGGTCCAACGTCCTGACTTTC. The entire variable domain, with the rest obtained from reference TRBV25-1 and TRBJ2-6, is as follows: EADIYQTPRYLVIGTGKKITLECSQTMGHDKMYWYQQDPGMELHLIHYSYGVNSTEKGDLSSESTVSRIRTEHFPLTLESARPSHTSQYLCASGSNVLTFGAGSRLTVL.

The chain is built from TRBV5-6 and TRBJ1-1; tentative D call: TRBD1 (5 bases). Germline V lookup: CDR1 SGHDT, CDR2 YYEEEE. Trimming cost V 4 bases and J 3 bases, with 16 bases left between them. The CDR3 runs to 15 residues. The CDR3 is CASSLMGGRDTEAFF. For the CDR3, the DNA is TGTGCCAGCAGCCTGATGGGGGGACGCGACACTGAAGCTTTCTTT.

V usage is TRBV10-1 and J usage is TRBJ2-6; no firm D call. The CDR3 is 18 amino acids. V lost 5 bases and J 5 bases, leaving 22 bases between the germline ends. The V gene's germline CDR1 is WNHNN and CDR2 SYGVQD (reference sequence). CDR3 sequence reads: CASSCSTIAQSRANVLTF. The CDR3 nucleotides are TGCGCCAGCAGTTGCAGCACGATCGCACAAAGTCGGGCCAACGTCCTGACTTTC.

This sequence joins TRBV25-1 and TRBJ1-1, with D possibly being TRBD1 (5 bases). V was shortened by 7 bases and J by 5 bases, with 14 bases between the two germline ends. This CDR3 contains 13 residues. CDR1 is MGHDK and CDR2 is SYGVNS in the germline V gene. The CDR3 DNA is TGTGCCAGCACCCGGGGGGGTGTAACTGAAGCTTTCTTT. Residues: CASTRGGVTEAFF.

V is TRBV27 and J is TRBJ1-4, with D hard to call. CDR3 length: 16 residues. Germline CDR1 MNHEY, CDR2 SMNVEV (reference sequence). V lost 4 bases and J 7 bases, leaving 19 bases between the germline ends. CDR3 amino acids: CASSSLGPQGGEKLFF. The CDR3 DNA reads as TGTGCCAGCAGTTCCCTAGGGCCCCAAGGAGGTGAAAAACTGTTTTTT.

The chain recombines TRBV7-8 with TRBJ2-7; weak D call: TRBD1 (5 bases). CDR3 size: 16 residues. V was pared by 0 bases and J by 6 bases, with 18 bases between. CDR1 and CDR2 (germline): SGHVS, FQNEAQ. The CDR3 spells CASSLAGSGSDSEQYF. CDR3 bases: TGTGCCAGCAGCTTAGCGGGGTCAGGGTCGGATTCCGAGCAGTACTTC.

The chain carries TRBV10-1 and TRBJ2-7; D may be TRBD1 (6 bases). The CDR3 has 15 residues. CDR1 WNHNN and CDR2 SYGVQD come from the germline V gene (reference sequence). With 0 bases removed from V and 5 bases from J, the gap between germline ends came to 14 bases. The CDR3 DNA reads TGCGCCAGCAGTGAGTCGGTCGACAGGAACCACGAGCAGTACTTC. Its protein product is CASSESVDRNHEQYF.

The chain uses TRBV4-1 and TRBJ1-1; D might be TRBD1 (6 bases). The germline V and J ends were trimmed by 4 bases and 5 bases, with 8 bases remaining between them. There are 12 residues in the CDR3. CDR1 is MGHRA, CDR2 YSYEKL, per germline. CDR3 sequence (DNA): TGCGCCAGCAGCCTTAGGGGGACTGAAGCTTTCTTT. It is translated as CASSLRGTEAFF.

The CDR3 region has the DNA TGTGCCAGCAAAAATAAGCGGGGGGGAACCTACGAGCAGTACTTC. Amino acid sequence: CASKNKRGGTYEQYF. The chain uses TRBV6-5 and TRBJ2-7; 10 positions agree with TRBD2. The CDR3 loop spans 15 amino acids. The germline CDR1 and CDR2 sequences are MNHEY and SVGAGI. The V gene end was trimmed by 7 bases and the J gene end by 2 bases; junction bases not matched to a gene: 8.

This chain uses TRBV7-8 with TRBJ2-7; 7 nucleotides align to TRBD2. J was trimmed by 0 bases and V by 5 bases; bases with no gene match: 16. The CDR3 sequence is 18 residues long. Germline CDR1 reads SGHVS; CDR2 reads FQNEAQ. The CDR3 coding sequence is TGTGCCAGCAGCCCCTGGGGGTCTCTAGCGGAGAGCTCCTACGAGCAGTACTTC. Translating gives CASSPWGSLAESSYEQYF.

This sequence joins TRBV7-8 and TRBJ2-7; perhaps TRBD2 as D (5 bases). Germline V gene data show CDR1 as SGHVS and CDR2 as FQNEAQ. The CDR3 loop spans 17 amino acids. V lost 2 bases and J 4 bases, leaving 21 bases between the germline ends. The CDR3 protein is CASSLWTKRTKGYEQYF. The CDR3 nucleotides are TGTGCCAGCAGCTTATGGACGAAGCGGACGAAGGGATACGAGCAGTACTTC.

V is TRBV7-9 and J is TRBJ1-2; weak D call: TRBD1 (5 bases). This CDR3 spans 16 amino acids. In germline, CDR1 is SEHNR, CDR2 FQNEAQ (reference sequence). Trimming took off 5 bases at V and 5 bases at J, with 21 bases between the two ends. Here the CDR3 DNA reads TGTGCCAGCAGCCCAGCTCCTCGGGGGGGAGAGTATGGCTACACCTTC. Amino acid sequence: CASSPAPRGGEYGYTF.

In regard to this clone: Just one base apart from a much larger clone, this may be a read error. The V call is TRBV5-1, the J call TRBJ1-1; 7 bases map to TRBD1. The ends lost 3 bases at V and 0 bases at J; junction bases unmatched: 2. Germline loops: CDR1 SGHRS, CDR2 YFSETQ. This CDR3 contains 14 residues. The DNA for the CDR3 is TGCGCCAGCAGCTGCACAGGGGTGAACACTGAAGCTTTCTTT. The encoded protein is CASSCTGVNTEAFF.

This clone turned up a few times. V usage is TRBV30 and J usage is TRBJ1-2; 7 positions agree with TRBD1. The CDR3 runs to 14 residues. The V gene's germline CDR1 is GTSNPN and CDR2 SVGIG (reference sequence). V shed 1 base and J 4 bases; nucleotides not matched to a gene: 6. This CDR3 reads CAWSEGQFLYGYTF. The CDR3 region has the DNA TGTGCCTGGAGTGAGGGACAGTTCCTCTATGGCTACACCTTC.

The chain joins TRBV7-9 to TRBJ2-5; 10 positions agree with TRBD2. V was pared by 5 bases and J by 5 bases, with 8 bases of the junction left unmatched. The CDR3 consists of 15 residues. CDR1 SEHNR and CDR2 FQNEAQ come from the germline V gene (reference sequence). CDR3 DNA sequence: TGTGCCAGCAGCCCCGCTAGCGGGGGCTGGGAGACCCAGTACTTC. Translating gives CASSPASGGWETQYF.

J is TRBJ2-2 and V is TRBV29-1; no definite D call. Germline assignment: CDR1 SQVTM and CDR2 ANQGSEA. Trimming took 7 bases from V and 2 from J, leaving 11 bases between them. This CDR3 has 13 residues. CDR3 sequence reads: CSAPTDNTGELFF. DNA for the CDR3: TGCAGCGCCCCGACTGATAACACCGGGGAGCTGTTTTTT.